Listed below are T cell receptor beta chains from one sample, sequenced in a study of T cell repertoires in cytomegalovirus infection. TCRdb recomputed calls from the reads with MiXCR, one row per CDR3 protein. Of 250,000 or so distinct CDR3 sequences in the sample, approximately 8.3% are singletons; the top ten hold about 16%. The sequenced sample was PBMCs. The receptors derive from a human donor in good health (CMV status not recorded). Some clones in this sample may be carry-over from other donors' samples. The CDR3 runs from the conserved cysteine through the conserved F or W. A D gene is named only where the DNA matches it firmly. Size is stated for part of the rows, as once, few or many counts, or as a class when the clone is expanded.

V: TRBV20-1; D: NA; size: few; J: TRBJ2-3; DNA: TGCAGTGCAGGTAGCCCCGATACGCAGTATTTT; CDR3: CSAGSPDTQYF
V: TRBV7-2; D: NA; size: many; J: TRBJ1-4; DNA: TGTGCCAGCAGCTTAGCGACGGGGAATGAAAAACTGTTTTTT; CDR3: CASSLATGNEKLFF
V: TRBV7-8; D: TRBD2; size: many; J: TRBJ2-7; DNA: TGTGCCAGCAGCTCTCTCTTGGTAGCGGGAGAATCCTACGAGCAGTACTTC; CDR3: CASSSLLVAGESYEQYF
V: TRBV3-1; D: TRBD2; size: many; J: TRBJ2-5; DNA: TGTGCCAGCAGCCGGCGGACTAGCGGGAGACCCCAAGAGACCCAGTACTTC; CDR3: CASSRRTSGRPQETQYF
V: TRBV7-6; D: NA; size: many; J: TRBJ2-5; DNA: TGTGCCAGCAGCCCCCCACTGAGCCTTGAGACCCAGTACTTC; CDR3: CASSPPLSLETQYF
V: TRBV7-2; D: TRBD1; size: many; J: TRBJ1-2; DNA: TGTGCCAGCAGCCGAACAGGGGGCGCTGGCTACACCTTC; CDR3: CASSRTGGAGYTF
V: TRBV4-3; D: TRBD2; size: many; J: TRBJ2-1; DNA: TGCGCCAGCAGCCAAGATTTCACTAGCGGGAGCTCCGTTAACAATGAGCAGTTCTTC; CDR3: CASSQDFTSGSSVNNEQFF
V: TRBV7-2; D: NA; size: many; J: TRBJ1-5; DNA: TGTGCCAGCAGCTTACTCGAGTGGGGCCAGCCCCAGCATTTT; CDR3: CASSLLEWGQPQHF
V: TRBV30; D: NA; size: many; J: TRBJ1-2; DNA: TGTGCCTGGGGGCAGGGGACAAGTTACGGCTACACCTTC; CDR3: CAWGQGTSYGYTF
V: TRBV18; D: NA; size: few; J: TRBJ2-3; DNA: TGTGCCAGCTCACCACATCGGGCAGACACGCAGTATTTT; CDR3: CASSPHRADTQYF
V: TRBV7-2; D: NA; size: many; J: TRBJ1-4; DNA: TGTGCCAGCAGCTTAGAGGGCAGCGACTATGAAAAACTGTTTTTT; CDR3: CASSLEGSDYEKLFF
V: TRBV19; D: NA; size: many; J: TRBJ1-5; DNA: TGTGCCAGTAGTAGACGGACGGAACCTAGCAATCAGCCCCAGCATTTT; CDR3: CASSRRTEPSNQPQHF
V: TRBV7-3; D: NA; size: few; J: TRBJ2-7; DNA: TGTGCCAGCAGCTTAGGGACGGCTCTTTTCAACGAGCAGTACTTC; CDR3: CASSLGTALFNEQYF
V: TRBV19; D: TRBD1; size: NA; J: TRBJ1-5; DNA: TGTGCCAGTAGTAAGGGGGTCACACAGGGGATTCAAAATCAGCCCCAGCATTTT; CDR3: CASSKGVTQGIQNQPQHF
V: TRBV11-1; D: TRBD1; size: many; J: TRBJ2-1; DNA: TGTGCCAGCAGCTTCCGCAGGGGGATCTACAATGAGCAGTTCTTC; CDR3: CASSFRRGIYNEQFF
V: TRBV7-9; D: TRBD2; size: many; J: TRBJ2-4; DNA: TGTGCCAGCAGCTTACCGGGAGGGCCATCCAAAAACATTCAGTACTTC; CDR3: CASSLPGGPSKNIQYF
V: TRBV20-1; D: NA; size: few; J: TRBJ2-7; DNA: TGCAGTGCTATGAGCCGAACCTACGAGCAGTACTTC; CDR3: CSAMSRTYEQYF
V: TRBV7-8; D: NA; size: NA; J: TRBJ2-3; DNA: TGTGCCAGCAGCTTAGATAGGCCCGTTAGCACAGATACGCAGTATTTT; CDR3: CASSLDRPVSTDTQYF
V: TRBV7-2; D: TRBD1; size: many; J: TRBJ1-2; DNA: TGTGCCAGCAGCTTAGCCGGGACAGGACTTTATGGCTACACCTTC; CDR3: CASSLAGTGLYGYTF
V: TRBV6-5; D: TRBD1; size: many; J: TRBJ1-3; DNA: TGTGCCAGCAGACCTACCGGGACAGGGGGAAACACCATATATTTT; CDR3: CASRPTGTGGNTIYF
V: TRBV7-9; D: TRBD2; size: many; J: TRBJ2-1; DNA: TGTGCCAGCAGCTTAAACGGGGGGGAGAACAATGAGCAGTTCTTC; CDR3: CASSLNGGENNEQFF
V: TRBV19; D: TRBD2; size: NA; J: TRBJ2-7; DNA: TGTGCCAGTAGTTACAATGGACTAGCGGGAGTTAGAAACGAGCAGTACTTC; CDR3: CASSYNGLAGVRNEQYF
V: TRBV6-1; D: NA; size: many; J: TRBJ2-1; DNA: TGTGCCAGCAGTGCTTTCTCGGAATCCTACAATGAGCAGTTCTTC; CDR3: CASSAFSESYNEQFF
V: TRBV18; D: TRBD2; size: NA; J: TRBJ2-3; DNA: TGTGCCAGCTCACCATCTATTTCGGGAGGCGGCACAGATACGCAGTATTTT; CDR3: CASSPSISGGGTDTQYF
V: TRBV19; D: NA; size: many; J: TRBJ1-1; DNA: TGTGCCAGTAGGCGCACCCTGAACACTGAAGCTTTCTTT; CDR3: CASRRTLNTEAFF
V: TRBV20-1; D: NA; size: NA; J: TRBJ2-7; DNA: TGCAGTGCTAGAGATCCGGTGAGCTCCTACGAGCAGTACTTC; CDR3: CSARDPVSSYEQYF
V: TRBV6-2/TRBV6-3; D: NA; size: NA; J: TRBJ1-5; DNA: TGTGCCAGCAGAACGATGATTTCCAATCAGCCCCAGCATTTT; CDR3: CASRTMISNQPQHF
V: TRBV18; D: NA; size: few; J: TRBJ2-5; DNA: TGTGCCAGCTCACCACTTGGACCACCGGGAGAGACCCAGTACTTC; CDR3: CASSPLGPPGETQYF
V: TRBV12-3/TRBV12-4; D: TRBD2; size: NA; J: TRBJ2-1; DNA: TGTGCCAGCAGTTTAAGGGCTAGCGGGGAGATTTTGTTCTTC; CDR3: CASSLRASGEILFF
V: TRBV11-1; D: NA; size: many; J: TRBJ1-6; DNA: TGTGCCAGCAGCCCCCCTCTGGTCGGGAATTCACCCCTCCACTTT; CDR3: CASSPPLVGNSPLHF
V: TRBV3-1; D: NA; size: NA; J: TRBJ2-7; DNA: TGTGCCAGCAGCCAACGACCGATCTCCTACGAGCAGTACTTC; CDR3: CASSQRPISYEQYF
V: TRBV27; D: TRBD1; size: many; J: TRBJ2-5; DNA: TGTGCCAGCAGTTCACAAAGTACCCTGACAGGGGGGGAGACCCAGTACTTC; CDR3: CASSSQSTLTGGETQYF
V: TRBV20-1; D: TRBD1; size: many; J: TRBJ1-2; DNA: TGCAGTGCACCTAGACAGGGCGTCCGGGGTGGCTACACCTTC; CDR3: CSAPRQGVRGGYTF
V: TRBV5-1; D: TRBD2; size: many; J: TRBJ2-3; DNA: TGCGCCAGCACTCTAGCGGGAGTTGCTCAAGATACGCAGTATTTT; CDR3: CASTLAGVAQDTQYF
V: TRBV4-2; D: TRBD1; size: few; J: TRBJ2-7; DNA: TGTGCCAGCAGCCAAGAAGTGCGTAGGACAGGGGGCGAGCAGTACTTC; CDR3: CASSQEVRRTGGEQYF
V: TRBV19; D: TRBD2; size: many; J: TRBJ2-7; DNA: TGTGCCAGTAACTCGGGACTAGCCACCTACGAGCAGTACTTC; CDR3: CASNSGLATYEQYF
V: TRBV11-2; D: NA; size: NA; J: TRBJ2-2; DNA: TGTGCCAGCAGCTCGATGAGGGCAGGGAACACCGGGGAGCTGTTTTTT; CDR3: CASSSMRAGNTGELFF
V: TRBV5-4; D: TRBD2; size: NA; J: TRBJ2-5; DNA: TGTGCCAGCAGCTTACTAGCGGGATTTGAAGAGACCCAGTACTTC; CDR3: CASSLLAGFEETQYF
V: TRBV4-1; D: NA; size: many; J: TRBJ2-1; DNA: TGCGCCAGCAGCCGAACAGAGATTGAACACAATGAGCAGTTCTTC; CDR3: CASSRTEIEHNEQFF
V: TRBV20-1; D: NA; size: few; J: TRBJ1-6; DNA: TGCAGTGCGCTCCGGGAAGCCTATAATTCACCCCTCCACTTT; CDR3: CSALREAYNSPLHF
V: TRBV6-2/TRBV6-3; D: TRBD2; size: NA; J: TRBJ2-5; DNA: TGTGCCAGCAGTTACGCGGGACTAGAAGGAGAGACCCAGTACTTC; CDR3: CASSYAGLEGETQYF
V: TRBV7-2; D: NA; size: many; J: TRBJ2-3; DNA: TGTGCCAGCAGCTTAGCGTCCGGGGGTTTAGATACGCAGTATTTT; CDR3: CASSLASGGLDTQYF
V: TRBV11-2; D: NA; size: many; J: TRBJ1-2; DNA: TGTGCCAGCAGCTTAGCTCCAGGGCGTTTCTATGGCTACACCTTC; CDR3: CASSLAPGRFYGYTF
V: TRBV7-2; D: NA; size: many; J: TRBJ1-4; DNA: TGTGCCAGCAGCTTAGGTGCTGGGGGCGCGACAACTAATGAAAAACTGTTTTTT; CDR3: CASSLGAGGATTNEKLFF
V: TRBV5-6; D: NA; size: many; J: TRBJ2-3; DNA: TGTGCCAGCAGCTTAGGGACATTGAGCACAGATACGCAGTATTTT; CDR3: CASSLGTLSTDTQYF
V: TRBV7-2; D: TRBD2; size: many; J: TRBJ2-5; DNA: TGTGCCAGCAGCTTAGCACTAGCGGATAGGGAGACCCAGTACTTC; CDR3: CASSLALADRETQYF
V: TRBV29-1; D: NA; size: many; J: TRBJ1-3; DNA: TGCAGCGTTATCTATTCTGGAAACACCATATATTTT; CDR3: CSVIYSGNTIYF